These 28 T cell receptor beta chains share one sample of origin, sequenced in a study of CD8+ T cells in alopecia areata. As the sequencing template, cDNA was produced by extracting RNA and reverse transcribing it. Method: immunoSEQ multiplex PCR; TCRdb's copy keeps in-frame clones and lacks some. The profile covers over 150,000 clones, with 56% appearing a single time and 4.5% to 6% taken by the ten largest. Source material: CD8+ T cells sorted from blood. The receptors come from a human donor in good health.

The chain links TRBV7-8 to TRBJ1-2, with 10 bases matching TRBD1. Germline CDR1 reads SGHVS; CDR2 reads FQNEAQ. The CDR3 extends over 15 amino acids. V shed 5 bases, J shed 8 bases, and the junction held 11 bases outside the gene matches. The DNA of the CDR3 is TGTGCCAGCAGCCCGAGTGAGGGACAGGGGTACGGCTACACCTTC. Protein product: CASSPSEGQGYGYTF.

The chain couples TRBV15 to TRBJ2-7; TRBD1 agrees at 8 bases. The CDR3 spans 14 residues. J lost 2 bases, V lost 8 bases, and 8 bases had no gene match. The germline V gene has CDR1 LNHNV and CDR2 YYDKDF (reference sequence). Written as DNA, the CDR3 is TGTGCCACCTCCCAGGACAGGGCAACCTACGAGCAGTACTTC. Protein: CATSQDRATYEQYF.

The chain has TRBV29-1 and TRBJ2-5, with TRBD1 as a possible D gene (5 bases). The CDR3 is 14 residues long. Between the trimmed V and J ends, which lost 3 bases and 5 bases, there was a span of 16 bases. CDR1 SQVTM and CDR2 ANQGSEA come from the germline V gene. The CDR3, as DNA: TGCAGCGTTGAGACAGCTTTGGGATGGGAGACCCAGTACTTC. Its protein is CSVETALGWETQYF. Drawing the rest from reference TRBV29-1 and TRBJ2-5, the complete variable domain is SAVISQKPSRDICQRGTSLTIQCQVDSQVTMMFWYRQQPGQSLTLIATANQGSEATYESGFVIDKFPISRPNLTFSTLTVSNMSPEDSSIYLCSVETALGWETQYFGPGTRLLVL.

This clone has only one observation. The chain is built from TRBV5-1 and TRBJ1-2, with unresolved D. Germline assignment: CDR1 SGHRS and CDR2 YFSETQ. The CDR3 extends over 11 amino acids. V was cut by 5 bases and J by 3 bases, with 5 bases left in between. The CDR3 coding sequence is TGCGCCAGCAGTTCGGACTATGGCTACACCTTC. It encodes CASSSDYGYTF.

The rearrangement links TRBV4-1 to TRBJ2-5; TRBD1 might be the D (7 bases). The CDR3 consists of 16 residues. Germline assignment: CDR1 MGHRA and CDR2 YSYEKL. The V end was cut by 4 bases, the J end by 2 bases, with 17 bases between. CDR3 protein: CASSLDRRGGQETQYF. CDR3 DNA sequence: TGCGCCAGCAGCCTGGACAGGAGGGGCGGACAAGAGACCCAGTACTTC.

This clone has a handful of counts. The chain's CDR3 is CASGDRAYEQYF. In nucleotides, the CDR3 is TGTGCCAGTGGGGACAGGGCCTACGAGCAGTACTTC. The chain combines TRBV19 with TRBJ2-7; 9 bases fit TRBD1. CDR1 and CDR2 (germline): LNHDA, SQIVND (reference sequence). This CDR3 is built from 12 residues. V was clipped by 8 bases and J by 2 bases; unmatched bases: 1.

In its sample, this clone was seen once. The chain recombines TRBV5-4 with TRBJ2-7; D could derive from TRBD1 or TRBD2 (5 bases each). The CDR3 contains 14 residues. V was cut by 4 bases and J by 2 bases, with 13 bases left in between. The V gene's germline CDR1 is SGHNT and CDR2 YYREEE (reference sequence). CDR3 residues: CASSPGVGAYEQYF. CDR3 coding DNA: TGTGCCAGCAGCCCCGGTGTGGGGGCCTACGAGCAGTACTTC.

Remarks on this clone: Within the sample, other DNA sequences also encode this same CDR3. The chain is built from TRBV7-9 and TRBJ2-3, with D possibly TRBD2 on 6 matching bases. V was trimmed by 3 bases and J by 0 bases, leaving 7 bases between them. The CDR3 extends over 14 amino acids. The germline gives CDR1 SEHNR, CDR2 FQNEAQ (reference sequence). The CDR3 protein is CASSFGTSTDTQYF. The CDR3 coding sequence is TGTGCCAGCAGCTTCGGGACTAGCACAGATACGCAGTATTTT.

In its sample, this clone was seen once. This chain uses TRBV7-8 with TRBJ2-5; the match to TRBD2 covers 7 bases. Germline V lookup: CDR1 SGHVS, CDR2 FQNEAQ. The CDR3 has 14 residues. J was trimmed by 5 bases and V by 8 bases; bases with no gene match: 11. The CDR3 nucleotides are TGTGCCAGCGCAGACCCGGGGGGTAGGGAGACCCAGTACTTC. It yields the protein CASADPGGRETQYF.

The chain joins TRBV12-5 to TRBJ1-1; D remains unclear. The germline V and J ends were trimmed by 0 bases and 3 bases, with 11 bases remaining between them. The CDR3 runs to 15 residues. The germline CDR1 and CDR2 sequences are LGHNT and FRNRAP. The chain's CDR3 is CASGLVGERDTEAFF. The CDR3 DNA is TGTGCTAGTGGTTTGGTTGGGGAAAGGGACACTGAAGCTTTCTTT.

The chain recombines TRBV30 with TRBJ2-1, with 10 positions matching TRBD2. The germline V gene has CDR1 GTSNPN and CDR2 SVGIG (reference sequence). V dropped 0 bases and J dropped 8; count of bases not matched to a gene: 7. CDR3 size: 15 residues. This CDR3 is CAWSVQRGGWDEQFF. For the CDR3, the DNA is TGTGCCTGGAGTGTACAGCGGGGGGGTTGGGATGAGCAGTTCTTC.

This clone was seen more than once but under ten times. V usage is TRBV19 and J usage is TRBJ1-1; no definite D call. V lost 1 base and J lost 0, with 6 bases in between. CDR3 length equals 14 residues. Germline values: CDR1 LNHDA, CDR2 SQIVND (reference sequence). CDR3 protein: CASSIGRLNTEAFF. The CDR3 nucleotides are TGTGCCAGTAGTATAGGCAGGTTGAACACTGAAGCTTTCTTT. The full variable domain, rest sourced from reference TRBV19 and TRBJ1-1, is DGGITQSPKYLFRKEGQNVTLSCEQNLNHDAMYWYRQDPGQGLRLIYYSQIVNDFQKGDIAEGYSVSREKKESFPLTVTSAQKNPTAFYLCASSIGRLNTEAFFGQGTRLTVV.

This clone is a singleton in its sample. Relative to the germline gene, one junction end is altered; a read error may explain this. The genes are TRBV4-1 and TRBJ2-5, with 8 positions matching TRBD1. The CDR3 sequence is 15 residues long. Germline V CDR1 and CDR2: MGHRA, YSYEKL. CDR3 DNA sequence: TGCGCCGGCAGCCACAGGGGGGACGGGTCGGAGACCCAGTACTTC. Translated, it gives CAGSHRGDGSETQYF.

The CDR3 loop reads CASTTRWFAGLNPPPDTQYF. The CDR3 DNA sequence: TGTGCCAGCACCACGCGTTGGTTTGCGGGACTAAACCCCCCCCCAGATACGCAGTATTTT. The V gene is TRBV27, the J gene TRBJ2-3; 7 bases are shared with TRBD2. CDR1 is MNHEY and CDR2 is SMNVEV in the germline V gene (reference sequence). The CDR3 totals 20 residues. Trimming cost V 7 bases and J 4 bases; bases outside gene matches: 26.

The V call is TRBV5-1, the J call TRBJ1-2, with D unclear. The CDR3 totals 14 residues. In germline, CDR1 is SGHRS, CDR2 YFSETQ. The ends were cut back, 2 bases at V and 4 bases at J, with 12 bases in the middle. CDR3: CASSFRNHLYGYTF. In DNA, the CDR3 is TGCGCCAGCAGCTTCAGGAATCACCTCTATGGCTACACCTTC. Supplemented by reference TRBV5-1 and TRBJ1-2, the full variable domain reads KAGVTQTPRYLIKTRGQQVTLSCSPISGHRSVSWYQQTPGQGLQFLFEYFSETQRNKGNFPGRFSGRQFSNSRSEMNVSTLELGDSALYLCASSFRNHLYGYTFGSGTRLTVV.

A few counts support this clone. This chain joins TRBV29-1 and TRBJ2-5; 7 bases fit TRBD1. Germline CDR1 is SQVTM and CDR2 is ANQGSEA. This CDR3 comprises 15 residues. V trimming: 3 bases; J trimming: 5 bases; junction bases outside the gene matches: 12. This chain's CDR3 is CSVDLGQVLVETQYF. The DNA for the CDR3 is TGCAGCGTTGACCTCGGACAGGTCTTAGTGGAGACCCAGTACTTC. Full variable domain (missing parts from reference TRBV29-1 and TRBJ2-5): SAVISQKPSRDICQRGTSLTIQCQVDSQVTMMFWYRQQPGQSLTLIATANQGSEATYESGFVIDKFPISRPNLTFSTLTVSNMSPEDSSIYLCSVDLGQVLVETQYFGPGTRLLVL.

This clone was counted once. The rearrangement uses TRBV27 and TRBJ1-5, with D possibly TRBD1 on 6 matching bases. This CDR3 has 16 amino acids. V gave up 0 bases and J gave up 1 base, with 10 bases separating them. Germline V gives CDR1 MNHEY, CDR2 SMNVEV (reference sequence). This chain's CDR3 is CASSLSQGRSNQPQHF. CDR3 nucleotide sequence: TGTGCCAGCAGTTTATCCCAGGGGAGAAGCAATCAGCCCCAGCATTTT.

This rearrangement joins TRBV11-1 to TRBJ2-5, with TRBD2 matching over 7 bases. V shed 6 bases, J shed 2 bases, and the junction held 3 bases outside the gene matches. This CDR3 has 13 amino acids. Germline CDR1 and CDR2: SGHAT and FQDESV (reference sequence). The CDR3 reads CASRRDYQETQYF. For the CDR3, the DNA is TGTGCCAGCAGAAGGGACTATCAAGAGACCCAGTACTTC.

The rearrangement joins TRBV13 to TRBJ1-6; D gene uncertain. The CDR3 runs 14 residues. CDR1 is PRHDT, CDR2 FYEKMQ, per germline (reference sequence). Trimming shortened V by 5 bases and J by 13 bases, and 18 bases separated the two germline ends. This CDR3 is CASSPSLGADPLHF. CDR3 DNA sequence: TGTGCCAGCAGCCCCTCCTTGGGAGCCGACCCCCTCCACTTT.

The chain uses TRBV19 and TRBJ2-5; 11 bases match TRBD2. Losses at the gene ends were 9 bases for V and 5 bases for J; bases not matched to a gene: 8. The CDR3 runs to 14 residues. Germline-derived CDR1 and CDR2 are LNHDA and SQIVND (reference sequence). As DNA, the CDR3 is TGTGCCAGCGATAGCGGGGGGGCAGTGGAGACCCAGTACTTC. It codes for CASDSGGAVETQYF. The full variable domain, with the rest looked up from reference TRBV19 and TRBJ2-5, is DGGITQSPKYLFRKEGQNVTLSCEQNLNHDAMYWYRQDPGQGLRLIYYSQIVNDFQKGDIAEGYSVSREKKESFPLTVTSAQKNPTAFYLCASDSGGAVETQYFGPGTRLLVL.

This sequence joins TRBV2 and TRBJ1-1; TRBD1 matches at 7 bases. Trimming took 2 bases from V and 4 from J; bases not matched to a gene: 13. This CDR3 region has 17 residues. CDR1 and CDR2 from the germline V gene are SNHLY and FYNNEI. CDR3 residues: CASSEREGALRLTEAFF. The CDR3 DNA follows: TGTGCCAGCAGTGAACGTGAGGGGGCTCTGAGGCTCACTGAAGCTTTCTTT.

The CDR3 DNA reads as TGTGCCAGCAGTGAACGGGCCGCCATCCAATCCACAGATACGCAGTATTTT. It is translated as CASSERAAIQSTDTQYF. The genes are TRBV6-1 and TRBJ2-3; the D is unclear. V lost 2 bases to trimming and J lost 2 bases, with 17 bases between them. CDR1 MNHNS and CDR2 SASEGT come from the germline V gene. This CDR3 spans 17 amino acids.

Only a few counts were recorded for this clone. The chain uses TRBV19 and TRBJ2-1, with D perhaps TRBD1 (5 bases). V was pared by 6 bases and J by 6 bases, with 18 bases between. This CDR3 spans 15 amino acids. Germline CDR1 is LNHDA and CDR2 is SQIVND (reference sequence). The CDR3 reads CASRTSGSSGNEQFF. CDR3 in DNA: TGTGCCAGTAGAACGTCAGGGTCCAGTGGCAATGAGCAGTTCTTC.

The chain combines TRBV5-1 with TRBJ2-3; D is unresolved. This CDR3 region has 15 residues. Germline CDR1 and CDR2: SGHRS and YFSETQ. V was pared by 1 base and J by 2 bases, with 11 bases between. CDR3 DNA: TGCGCCAGCAGCTTGTTGAACAGCTACACAGATACGCAGTATTTT. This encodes CASSLLNSYTDTQYF.

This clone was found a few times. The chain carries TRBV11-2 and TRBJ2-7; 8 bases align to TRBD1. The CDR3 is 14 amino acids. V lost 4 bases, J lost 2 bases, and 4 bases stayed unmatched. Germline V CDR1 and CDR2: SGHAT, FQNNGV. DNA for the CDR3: TGTGCCAGCAGCTCCCAGGACAGGGCCTACGAGCAGTACTTC. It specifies CASSSQDRAYEQYF.

CDR3 loop: CASLRTEQYF. As DNA, the CDR3 is TGTGCCAGCTTGAGAACCGAGCAGTACTTC. This chain joins TRBV2 and TRBJ2-7; D remains unclear. Germline CDR1 and CDR2: SNHLY and FYNNEI. This CDR3 contains 10 residues. Deletions cut 8 bases from V and 6 bases from J, with 8 bases between.

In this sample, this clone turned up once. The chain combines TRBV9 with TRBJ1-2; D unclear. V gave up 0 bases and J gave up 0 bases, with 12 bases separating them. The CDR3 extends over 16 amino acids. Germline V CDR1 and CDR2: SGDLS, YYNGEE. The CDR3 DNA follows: TGTGCCAGCAGCGTAGGGCAGTCGATATCTAACTATGGCTACACCTTC. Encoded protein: CASSVGQSISNYGYTF.

The CDR3 reads CASSFDGDSPLHF. The CDR3 DNA reads as TGTGCCAGCAGCTTCGATGGGGATTCACCCCTCCACTTT. V usage is TRBV11-2 and J usage is TRBJ1-6, with D uncertain. Germline CDR1 and CDR2: SGHAT and FQNNGV. The CDR3 spans 13 residues. V was pared by 3 bases and J by 8 bases, with 8 bases between.